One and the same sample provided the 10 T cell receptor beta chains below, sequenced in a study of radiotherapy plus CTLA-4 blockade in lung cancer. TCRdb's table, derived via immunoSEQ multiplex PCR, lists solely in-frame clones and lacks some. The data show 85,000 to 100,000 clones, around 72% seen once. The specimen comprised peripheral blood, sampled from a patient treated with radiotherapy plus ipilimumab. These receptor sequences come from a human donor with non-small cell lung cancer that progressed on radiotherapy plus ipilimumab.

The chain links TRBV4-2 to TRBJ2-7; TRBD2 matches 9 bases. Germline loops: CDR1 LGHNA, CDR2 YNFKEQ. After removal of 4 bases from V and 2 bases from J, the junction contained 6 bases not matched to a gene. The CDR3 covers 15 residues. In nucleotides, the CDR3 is TGTGCCAGCAGCCGGGAGCGGGGGGACCCCTACGAGCAGTACTTC. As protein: CASSRERGDPYEQYF.

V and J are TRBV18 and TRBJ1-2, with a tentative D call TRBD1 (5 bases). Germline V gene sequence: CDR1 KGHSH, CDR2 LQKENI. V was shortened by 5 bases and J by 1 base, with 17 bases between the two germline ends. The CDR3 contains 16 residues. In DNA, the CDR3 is TGTGCCAGCTCAGGACCGACAGCGGAGATTAACTATGGCTACACCTTC. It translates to CASSGPTAEINYGYTF.

CDR3 sequence (DNA): TGCGCCAGCAGTGCCGGGGGGTACACCGGGGAGCTGTTTTTT. Translated: CASSAGGYTGELFF. J is TRBJ2-2 and V is TRBV5-1, with 7 nucleotides matching TRBD2. Trimming removed 5 bases from V and 3 bases from J; junction bases left unmatched: 4. In germline, CDR1 is SGHRS, CDR2 YFSETQ. The CDR3 is 14 residues long. Full variable domain (remainder filled in from reference TRBV5-1 and TRBJ2-2): KAGVTQTPRYLIKTRGQQVTLSCSPISGHRSVSWYQQTPGQGLQFLFEYFSETQRNKGNFPGRFSGRQFSNSRSEMNVSTLELGDSALYLCASSAGGYTGELFFGEGSRLTVL.

The CDR3 sequence: CASTKDGYSNQPQHF. The CDR3 DNA reads TGTGCCAGCACCAAGGACGGCTATAGCAATCAGCCCCAGCATTTT. The chain recombines TRBV9 with TRBJ1-5; no clear D gene. Germline lookup yields CDR1 SGDLS and CDR2 YYNGEE. The CDR3 loop spans 15 amino acids. V was clipped by 6 bases and J by 0 bases, with 13 bases between them.

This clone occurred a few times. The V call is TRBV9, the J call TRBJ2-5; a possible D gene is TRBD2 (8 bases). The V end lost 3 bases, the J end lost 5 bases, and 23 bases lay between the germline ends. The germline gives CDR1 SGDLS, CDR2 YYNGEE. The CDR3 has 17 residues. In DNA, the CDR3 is TGTGCCAGCAGCGGAGGGACTAGACAGGGTAGGATGGAGACCCAGTACTTC. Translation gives CASSGGTRQGRMETQYF.

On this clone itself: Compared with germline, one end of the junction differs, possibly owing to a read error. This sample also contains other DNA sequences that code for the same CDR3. The CDR3 sequence is CASNFMGQGAMSETQYF. The CDR3 DNA reads as TGTGCCAGCAATTTTATGGGACAGGGGGCGATGTCAGAGACTCAGTACTTC. The J gene is TRBJ2-5, the V gene TRBV2; 12 bases match TRBD1. Germline V CDR1 and CDR2: SNHLY, FYNNEI. The CDR3 sequence is 17 residues long.

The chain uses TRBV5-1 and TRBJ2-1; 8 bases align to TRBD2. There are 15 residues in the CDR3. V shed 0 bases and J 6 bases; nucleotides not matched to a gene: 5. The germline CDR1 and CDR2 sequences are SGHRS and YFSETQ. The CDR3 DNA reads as TGCGCCAGCAGCTTGGTAACGGGGGGGCTCAATGAGCAGTTCTTC. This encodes CASSLVTGGLNEQFF.

CDR3 in amino acids: CSAWTRSEQYF. The CDR3 DNA reads as TGCAGTGCTTGGACTAGAAGCGAGCAGTACTTC. The chain combines TRBV20-1 with TRBJ2-7; 7 bases map to TRBD2. The V segment lost 5 bases and the J segment 6 bases; nucleotides outside the gene matches: 4. The CDR3 spans 11 residues. Germline V gene lookup returns CDR1 DFQATT and CDR2 SNEGSKA (reference sequence).

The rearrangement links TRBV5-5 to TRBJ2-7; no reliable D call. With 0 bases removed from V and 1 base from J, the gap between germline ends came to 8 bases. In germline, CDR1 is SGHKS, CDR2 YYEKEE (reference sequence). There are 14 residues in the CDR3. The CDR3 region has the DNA TGTGCCAGCAGCTTGGACGCACAGTCCTACGAGCAGTACTTC. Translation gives CASSLDAQSYEQYF.

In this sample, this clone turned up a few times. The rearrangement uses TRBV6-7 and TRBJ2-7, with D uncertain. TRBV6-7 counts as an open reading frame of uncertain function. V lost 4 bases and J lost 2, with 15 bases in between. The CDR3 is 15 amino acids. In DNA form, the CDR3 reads TGTGCCAGCAGTTTATCGATGGGCAGTCCCTACGAGCAGTACTTC. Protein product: CASSLSMGSPYEQYF.